This entry lists 6 T cell receptor beta chains sequenced from one sample in a study of T cell responses to AZD1222 COVID-19 vaccine. Profiling relied on immunoSEQ multiplex PCR, and the TCRdb table lists in-frame clones only, not all of them. This table holds roughly 150,000 clones, roughly nine tenths found once. Sequencing was performed on peripheral blood, taken 28 days after the second AZD1222 dose. These TCRs come from an adult who received the AZD1222 COVID-19 vaccine.

The rearrangement uses TRBV2 and TRBJ2-2; unclear D gene. V dropped 11 bases and J dropped 3 bases, with 16 bases sitting between them. This CDR3 is built from 14 residues. Germline V gene data show CDR1 as SNHLY and CDR2 as FYNNEI. The CDR3 spells CAAPGPYDTGELFF. Written as DNA, the CDR3 is TGTGCCGCCCCCGGGCCCTACGACACCGGGGAGCTGTTTTTT.

The V gene is TRBV5-5, the J gene TRBJ2-7, with 7 bases fitting TRBD1. The germline V gene encodes CDR1 SGHKS and CDR2 YYEKEE (reference sequence). The CDR3 sequence is 14 residues long. Unmatched junction bases numbered 6, after V lost 4 bases and J lost 2 bases. CDR3 DNA sequence: TGTGCCAGCAGCGACAGGGTCCCCCCCTACGAGCAGTACTTC. Protein product: CASSDRVPPYEQYF.

The chain couples TRBV2 to TRBJ1-5; D remains ambiguous. V was shortened by 5 bases and J by 0 bases, with 8 bases between the two germline ends. The CDR3 spans 14 residues. Germline values: CDR1 SNHLY, CDR2 FYNNEI. DNA for the CDR3: TGTGCCAGCAGTACAGACACTAGCAATCAGCCCCAGCATTTT. Residues: CASSTDTSNQPQHF.

V usage is TRBV19 and J usage is TRBJ1-5; TRBD1 matches at 8 bases. The CDR3 is 15 amino acids. Per the germline V gene, CDR1 is LNHDA and CDR2 is SQIVND (reference sequence). The V segment lost 3 bases and the J segment 7 bases; nucleotides outside the gene matches: 8. The CDR3 protein is CASSIPQGAGQPQHF. The CDR3 DNA follows: TGTGCCAGTAGTATCCCGCAGGGGGCAGGCCAGCCCCAGCATTTT.

The CDR3 region is CASSLVFELASGGSYEQYF. The CDR3 DNA is TGTGCCAGCAGCTTAGTTTTCGAGCTGGCTAGCGGAGGTTCCTACGAGCAGTACTTC. This chain connects TRBV11-2 to TRBJ2-7; TRBD2 aligns across 7 bases. Trimming cost V 1 base and J 1 base; bases outside gene matches: 16. Looked up from germline, CDR1 is SGHAT and CDR2 is FQNNGV. This CDR3 has 19 residues.

This chain joins TRBV28 and TRBJ2-1, with 9 bases lining up with TRBD1. The CDR3 totals 15 residues. Germline lookup yields CDR1 MDHEN and CDR2 SYDVKM. The V segment lost 7 bases and the J segment 3 bases; nucleotides outside the gene matches: 7. The CDR3 here is CASTLGTGNYNEQFF. CDR3 bases: TGTGCCAGCACGTTGGGGACAGGGAACTACAATGAGCAGTTCTTC.